This entry lists 30 T cell receptor beta chains sequenced from one sample in a study of T cells after posttransplantation cyclophosphamide. The repertoire was sequenced with immunoSEQ multiplex PCR; TCRdb's copy has only in-frame clones and lacks some. The sample gives over 8,500 clones, approximately 88% of which show up once; 4.2% is in the top ten. Methotrexate plus calcineurin inhibitor accompanied controls' myeloablative marrow transplants; sampling was 1 year later. The specimen was PBMCs, collected about 430 days after allogeneic stem cell transplant with calcineurin inhibitor and methotrexate. Receptors originate from a male patient in his fifties who received an allogeneic stem cell transplant from an unrelated donor, was CMV-positive, and had chronic GVHD only. Some T cells may trace back to the graft donor.

The chain employs TRBV9 and TRBJ1-1; no clear D. CDR3 size: 14 residues. The germline V gene encodes CDR1 SGDLS and CDR2 YYNGEE. V lost 0 bases and J 1 base, leaving 7 bases between the germline ends. The CDR3 sequence is CASSVDSENTEAFF. CDR3 nucleotide sequence: TGTGCCAGCAGCGTAGATAGCGAGAACACTGAAGCTTTCTTT. The full variable domain, with the rest looked up from reference TRBV9 and TRBJ1-1, is DSGVTQTPKHLITATGQRVTLRCSPRSGDLSVYWYQQSLDQGLQFLIQYYNGEERAKGNILERFSAQQFPDLHSELNLSSLELGDSALYFCASSVDSENTEAFFGQGTRLTVV.

The V call is TRBV2, the J call TRBJ1-1; D perhaps matches TRBD1 (5 bases). Germline values: CDR1 SNHLY, CDR2 FYNNEI. Trimming left V 3 bases short and J 7 bases short, with 12 bases between. The CDR3 is 13 residues long. The CDR3 here is CASSDGGTVEAFF. The CDR3 bases are TGTGCCAGCAGTGACGGAGGGACCGTTGAAGCTTTCTTT.

J is TRBJ2-1 and V is TRBV19; 8 nucleotides line up with TRBD2. This CDR3 has 16 amino acids. Unmatched junction bases numbered 15, after V lost 7 bases and J lost 7 bases. Germline loops: CDR1 LNHDA, CDR2 SQIVND (reference sequence). The chain's CDR3 is CASTPRGIAGFNEQFF. The CDR3 DNA reads as TGTGCCAGTACTCCAAGGGGAATAGCGGGATTTAATGAGCAGTTCTTC.

The genes are TRBV7-6 and TRBJ2-5, with D uncertain. The CDR3 extends over 16 amino acids. Trimming pared 3 bases from V and 2 bases from J, leaving 16 bases between. Germline V lookup: CDR1 SGHVS, CDR2 FNYEAQ. The chain's CDR3 is CASSLIYQRGQETQYF. The CDR3 DNA reads TGTGCCAGCAGCTTGATATATCAGCGTGGGCAAGAGACCCAGTACTTC.

The rearrangement uses TRBV11-2 and TRBJ1-6; D ambiguous. CDR3 length: 13 amino acids. Germline values: CDR1 SGHAT, CDR2 FQNNGV. Trimming stripped 5 bases from V and 4 bases from J, with 6 bases between. The CDR3 nucleotides are TGTGCCAGCAGCCCGGGTTATAATTCACCCCTCCACTTT. Translated, it gives CASSPGYNSPLHF.

The chain employs TRBV9 and TRBJ1-4, with a possible D match to TRBD1 (5 bases). Per the germline V gene, CDR1 is SGDLS and CDR2 is YYNGEE. The CDR3 extends over 15 amino acids. Between the trimmed V and J ends, which lost 1 base and 8 bases, there was a span of 15 bases. CDR3 protein: CASSVNVGGYEKLFF. The CDR3 coding sequence is TGTGCCAGCAGCGTAAATGTCGGGGGGTACGAAAAACTGTTTTTT.

This chain uses TRBV15 with TRBJ1-1; 9 bases agree with TRBD1. Germline assignment: CDR1 LNHNV and CDR2 YYDKDF (reference sequence). V gave up 5 bases and J gave up 1 base; unmatched junction bases: 8. The CDR3 loop spans 16 amino acids. The CDR3 protein is CATSLTLGQGNTEAFF. Written as DNA, the CDR3 is TGTGCCACCAGCCTCACCCTGGGACAGGGGAACACTGAAGCTTTCTTT.

This chain joins TRBV19 and TRBJ1-1; 7 nucleotides align to TRBD1. V shed 6 bases, J shed 0 bases, and the junction held 4 bases outside the gene matches. This CDR3 has 14 amino acids. Germline CDR1 and CDR2: LNHDA and SQIVND (reference sequence). CDR3 nucleotides: TGTGCCAGTAGCAAACAGGGGATGAACACTGAAGCTTTCTTT. It is translated as CASSKQGMNTEAFF.

The chain is built from TRBV28 and TRBJ1-5; unclear D gene. The CDR3 is 15 residues long. Germline V gives CDR1 MDHEN, CDR2 SYDVKM. The V end was cut by 5 bases, the J end by 7 bases, with 18 bases between. As DNA, the CDR3 is TGTGCCAGCAGTCTTGGAGCGATCCTCACCCAGCCCCAGCATTTT. Its protein product is CASSLGAILTQPQHF.

This clone was found a few times. The chain has TRBV5-8 and TRBJ1-2; TRBD1 agrees at 8 bases. The length of the CDR3 is 15 residues. The germline V gene encodes CDR1 SGHTS and CDR2 YDEGEE. Unmatched junction bases numbered 6, after V lost 4 bases and J lost 1 base. The CDR3 region has the DNA TGTGCCAGCAGCGTTAGGACAGGGTTTAACTATGGCTACACCTTC. Protein sequence: CASSVRTGFNYGYTF.

The chain has TRBV9 and TRBJ2-5, with 7 bases lining up with TRBD2. There are 15 residues in the CDR3. The V segment lost 2 bases and the J segment 1 base; nucleotides outside the gene matches: 5. Germline-derived CDR1 and CDR2 are SGDLS and YYNGEE. The CDR3 protein is CASSVGGDSQETQYF. CDR3 coding DNA: TGTGCCAGCAGCGTTGGGGGGGACTCCCAAGAGACCCAGTACTTC.

The V call is TRBV2, the J call TRBJ2-5; no clear D gene. Trimming removed 0 bases at V and 5 bases at J, with 4 bases between. This CDR3 comprises 12 residues. Germline lookup yields CDR1 SNHLY and CDR2 FYNNEI. For the CDR3, the DNA is TGTGCCAGCAGTGAAGCGCGGGAGACCCAGTACTTC. Its translation is CASSEARETQYF.

The V call is TRBV28, the J call TRBJ2-2; a possible D gene is TRBD1 (5 bases). Trimming cost V 4 bases and J 8 bases, with 17 bases left between them. This CDR3 contains 15 residues. Per germline, CDR1 MDHEN and CDR2 SYDVKM. CDR3 loop: CASSWGGVLAGELFF. Written as DNA, the CDR3 is TGTGCCAGCAGTTGGGGCGGTGTCCTGGCGGGGGAGCTGTTTTTT.

The table lists this clone with a count of one. V is TRBV9 and J is TRBJ2-1; TRBD2 agrees at 13 bases. Germline loops: CDR1 SGDLS, CDR2 YYNGEE. The V segment lost 3 bases and the J segment 6 bases; nucleotides outside the gene matches: 3. The CDR3 contains 15 residues. The CDR3 sequence is CASSAGLAGVNEQFF. CDR3 DNA: TGTGCCAGCAGCGCAGGACTAGCGGGAGTCAATGAGCAGTTCTTC.

The chain is built from TRBV28 and TRBJ2-1, with 10 bases that match TRBD2. Losses at the gene ends were 2 bases for V and 7 bases for J; bases not matched to a gene: 8. The CDR3 has 16 residues. In germline, CDR1 is MDHEN, CDR2 SYDVKM. The CDR3 nucleotides are TGTGCCAGCAGTTTACCCCAGCGGGGGGGCGGGAATGAGCAGTTCTTC. This translates into CASSLPQRGGGNEQFF.

A word on this clone: One junction end disagrees with the germline gene, perhaps due to a read error. This chain connects TRBV6-5 to TRBJ2-7, with 7 bases aligning to TRBD1. The CDR3 has 16 residues. The germline V gene encodes CDR1 MNHEY and CDR2 SVGAGI. CDR3 loop: CASTYRVGQSSYEQYF. The DNA of the CDR3 is TGTGCCAGCACTTACAGGGTGGGACAGTCCTCCTACGAGCAGTACTTC.

The V call is TRBV7-8, the J call TRBJ2-1, with D tentatively TRBD2 (5 bases). The CDR3 runs to 16 residues. Looked up from germline, CDR1 is SGHVS and CDR2 is FQNEAQ. The germline V and J ends were trimmed by 1 base and 3 bases, with 13 bases remaining between them. As DNA, the CDR3 is TGTGCCAGCAGCTTAGTTTCGGGGTCGCACTACAATGAGCAGTTCTTC. Encoded protein: CASSLVSGSHYNEQFF. The full variable domain, rest sourced from reference TRBV7-8 and TRBJ2-1, is GAGVSQSPRYKVAKRGQDVALRCDPISGHVSLFWYQQALGQGPEFLTYFQNEAQLDKSGLPSDRFFAERPEGSVSTLKIQRTQQEDSAVYLCASSLVSGSHYNEQFFGPGTRLTVL.

This chain joins TRBV27 and TRBJ2-7; tentatively, D is TRBD1 (5 bases). V shed 4 bases and J shed 4 bases, with 8 bases lying between them. Per the germline V gene, CDR1 is MNHEY and CDR2 is SMNVEV (reference sequence). The CDR3 loop spans 12 amino acids. As DNA, the CDR3 is TGTGCCAGCAGTTCTGCAGGGTACGAGCAGTACTTC. Its translation is CASSSAGYEQYF.

This chain connects TRBV28 to TRBJ2-4, with D possibly matching TRBD2 (7 bases). The CDR3 covers 14 residues. Germline V CDR1 and CDR2: MDHEN, SYDVKM. Trimming shortened V by 6 bases and J by 8 bases, and 17 bases separated the two germline ends. The CDR3 is CASSSTGGGDIQYF. The CDR3 DNA sequence: TGTGCCAGCAGCTCGACAGGTGGGGGGGACATTCAGTACTTC.

DNA for the CDR3: TGTGCCAGTTCCTTAACGGCAGGGTTGGGAGAGACCCAGTACTTC. It specifies CASSLTAGLGETQYF. The chain combines TRBV19 with TRBJ2-5, with D possibly matching TRBD1 (5 bases). Germline V gives CDR1 LNHDA, CDR2 SQIVND (reference sequence). CDR3 length: 15 amino acids. V was trimmed by 8 bases and J by 4 bases, leaving 20 bases between them. The whole variable domain, remainder taken from reference TRBV19 and TRBJ2-5, is DGGITQSPKYLFRKEGQNVTLSCEQNLNHDAMYWYRQDPGQGLRLIYYSQIVNDFQKGDIAEGYSVSREKKESFPLTVTSAQKNPTAFYLCASSLTAGLGETQYFGPGTRLLVL.

This chain uses TRBV4-1 with TRBJ2-1, with 10 nucleotides matching TRBD2. This CDR3 has 17 residues. Germline CDR1 reads MGHRA; CDR2 reads YSYEKL. With V trimmed by 0 bases and J by 7 bases, 9 bases remained unmatched. This chain's CDR3 is CASSQDRAGGPRNEQFF. The CDR3 bases are TGCGCCAGCAGCCAAGATAGAGCGGGAGGGCCTAGGAATGAGCAGTTCTTC.

V and J are TRBV5-4 and TRBJ2-5; 10 positions agree with TRBD1. The assigned J gene may be wrong: the sequence end matches TRBJ2-7 better. CDR1 SGHNT and CDR2 YYREEE come from the germline V gene (reference sequence). This CDR3 spans 14 amino acids. The CDR3 loop reads CASSRDRGLYEQYF. The CDR3 DNA is TGTGCCAGCAGCAGGGACAGGGGACTCTACGAGCAGTACTTC.

The chain is built from TRBV21-1 and TRBJ2-7; the table gives TRBD1 as D, unverified against the DNA. TRBV21-1 is deemed a pseudogene. The CDR3 covers 18 residues. The CDR3 DNA follows: TGTGCCAGCAGCAAACGGGACAGATCTGCCCGACACACCTACGAGCAGTACTTC. The encoded protein is CASSKRDRSARHTYEQYF.

The J gene is TRBJ2-2, the V gene TRBV27; 9 positions agree with TRBD2. The trim removed 4 bases at V and 2 bases at J, leaving 14 bases unmatched. Germline CDR1 is MNHEY and CDR2 is SMNVEV (reference sequence). The CDR3 sequence is 19 residues long. Here the CDR3 reads CASSSTPPPSGKNTGELFF. DNA of the CDR3: TGTGCCAGCAGTTCGACGCCCCCTCCTAGCGGGAAAAACACCGGGGAGCTGTTTTTT.

This chain uses TRBV5-1 with TRBJ2-3; TRBD2 aligns across 10 bases. From germline, CDR1 is SGHRS and CDR2 YFSETQ. The CDR3 loop spans 15 amino acids. V lost 5 bases and J lost 6; bases outside the gene matches: 9. The CDR3 sequence is CASRGTSGMWDTQYF. CDR3 in DNA: TGCGCCAGCAGAGGTACTAGCGGGATGTGGGATACGCAGTATTTT.

The genes are TRBV7-2 and TRBJ2-1; D not certain. CDR3 length: 14 amino acids. Between the trimmed V and J ends, which lost 5 bases and 5 bases, there was a span of 13 bases. Germline loops: CDR1 SGHTA, CDR2 FQGNSA. This CDR3 is CASSPGPPHNEQFF. The CDR3 nucleotides read TGTGCCAGCAGCCCCGGTCCTCCGCACAATGAGCAGTTCTTC.

This chain joins TRBV5-4 and TRBJ2-7, with D possibly matching TRBD1 (5 bases). The germline gives CDR1 SGHNT, CDR2 YYREEE (reference sequence). This CDR3 contains 12 residues. Trimming removed 0 bases at V and 10 bases at J, with 11 bases between. CDR3 residues: CASSLGQQAQYF. The CDR3, as DNA: TGTGCCAGCAGCTTGGGACAGCAAGCTCAGTACTTC.

This chain links TRBV25-1 with TRBJ2-3, with D perhaps TRBD2 (6 bases). The V gene lost 3 bases and the J gene lost 0 bases, with 13 bases spanning the gap. This CDR3 contains 16 residues. Germline-derived CDR1 and CDR2 are MGHDK and SYGVNS. The CDR3 nucleotides read TGTGCCAGCAGTGACCCCAGCGGGCTCAGCACAGATACGCAGTATTTT. This translates into CASSDPSGLSTDTQYF.

This chain links TRBV5-1 with TRBJ2-7; 7 bases agree with TRBD1. The V gene end was trimmed by 0 bases and the J gene end by 0 bases; junction bases not matched to a gene: 3. From germline, CDR1 is SGHRS and CDR2 YFSETQ. This CDR3 is built from 15 residues. CDR3 residues: CASSLVAGGSYEQYF. DNA of the CDR3: TGCGCCAGCAGCTTGGTGGCAGGGGGCTCCTACGAGCAGTACTTC.

This chain uses TRBV5-1 with TRBJ1-1; TRBD1 aligns across 7 bases. CDR3 size: 15 residues. V lost 3 bases and J lost 1; bases outside the gene matches: 6. Looked up from germline, CDR1 is SGHRS and CDR2 is YFSETQ. CDR3 amino acids: CASSSTGDGNTEAFF. The DNA for the CDR3 is TGCGCCAGCAGCTCCACAGGGGATGGGAACACTGAAGCTTTCTTT.